These 2 T cell receptor beta chains were all obtained from the same sample, sequenced in a study. TCRdb re-analysed the RT-PCR reads in MiXCR, keeping a single row per CDR3 protein. This sample has about 680,000 distinct CDR3 sequences, with 12% to 15% found just once. The sequencing input was memory CD4+ T cells from blood. These receptors were collected from a female donor in good health, serving as a healthy control.

This clonotype was picked up many times. The chain has TRBV6-1 and TRBJ1-5, with 11 bases identical to TRBD1. The CDR3 loop spans 16 amino acids. The germline CDR1 and CDR2 sequences are MNHNS and SASEGT. V shed 8 bases and J 5 bases; nucleotides not matched to a gene: 11. CDR3 in DNA: TGTGCCAGCCACCGGGGCCCGGGACAGGGGGATCAGCCCCAGCATTTT. Its protein product is CASHRGPGQGDQPQHF.

This clonotype was seen only a few times. The chain uses TRBV27 and TRBJ2-1, with TRBD2 matching over 8 bases. The CDR3 has 13 residues. The germline CDR1 and CDR2 sequences are MNHEY and SMNVEV (reference sequence). Trimming at V came to 7 bases and at J to 8 bases, leaving 7 bases not matched to a gene. CDR3 sequence (DNA): TGTGCCAGCAACAAACGGGGGGGCCATGAGCAGTTCTTC. Its translation is CASNKRGGHEQFF.